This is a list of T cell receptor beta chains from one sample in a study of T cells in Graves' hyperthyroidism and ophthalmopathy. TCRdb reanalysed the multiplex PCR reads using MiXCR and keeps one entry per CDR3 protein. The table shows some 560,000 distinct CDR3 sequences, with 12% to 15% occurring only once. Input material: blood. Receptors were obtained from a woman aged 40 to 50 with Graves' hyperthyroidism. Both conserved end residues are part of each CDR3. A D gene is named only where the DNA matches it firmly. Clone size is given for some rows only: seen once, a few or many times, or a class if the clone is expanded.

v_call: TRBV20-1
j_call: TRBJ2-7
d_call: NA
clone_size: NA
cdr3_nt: TGCAGTGCTAGAGGGAGACAGGGAGGCCCCTACGAGCAGTACTTC
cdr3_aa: CSARGRQGGPYEQYF

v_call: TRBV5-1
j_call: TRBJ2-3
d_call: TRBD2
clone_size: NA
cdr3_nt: TGCGCCAGCAGCTTGGCCCCGGGGGGTGAAGATACGCAGTATTTT
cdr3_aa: CASSLAPGGEDTQYF

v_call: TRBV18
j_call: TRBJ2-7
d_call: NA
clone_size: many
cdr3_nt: TGTGCCAGCTCACCGGTCCCCTACGAGCAGTACTTC
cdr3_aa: CASSPVPYEQYF

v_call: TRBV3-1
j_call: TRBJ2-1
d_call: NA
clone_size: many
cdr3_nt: TGTGCCAGCAGCCGAATCGGGAGTGGAGGCGAGCAGTTCTTC
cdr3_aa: CASSRIGSGGEQFF

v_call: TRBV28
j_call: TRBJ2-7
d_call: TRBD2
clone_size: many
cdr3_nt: TGTGCCAGCAGACCTAAGGTTGATAGCGGGAGGGCCAACTACGAGCAGTACTTC
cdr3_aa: CASRPKVDSGRANYEQYF

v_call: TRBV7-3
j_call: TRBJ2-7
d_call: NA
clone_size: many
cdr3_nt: TGTGCCAGCAGCTTACGAGAGCCCCAACCCTACGAGCAGTACTTC
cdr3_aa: CASSLREPQPYEQYF

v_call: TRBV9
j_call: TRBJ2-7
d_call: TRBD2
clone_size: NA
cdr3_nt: TGTGCCAGCAGCGTCCTAGCGGGAGGAGGGTCCGAGCAGTACTTC
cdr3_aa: CASSVLAGGGSEQYF

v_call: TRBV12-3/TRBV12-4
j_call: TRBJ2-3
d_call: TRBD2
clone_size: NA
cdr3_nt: TGTGCCAGCAGTCGTATAGCGGGGATAGCAGATACGCAGTATTTT
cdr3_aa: CASSRIAGIADTQYF

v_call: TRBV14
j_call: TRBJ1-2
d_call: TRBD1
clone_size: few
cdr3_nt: TGTGCCAGCAGCCCGCGGACAGGGCGGCTCTATGGCTACACCTTC
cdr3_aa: CASSPRTGRLYGYTF

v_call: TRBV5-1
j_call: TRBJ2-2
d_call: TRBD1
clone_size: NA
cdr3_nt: TGCGCCAGCGGACAGGGATCAACCGGGGAGCTGTTTTTT
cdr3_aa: CASGQGSTGELFF

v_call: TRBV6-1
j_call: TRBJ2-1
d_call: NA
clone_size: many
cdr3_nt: TGTGCCAGCAGTGGCGCCTTGAACATCTACAATGAGCAGTTCTTC
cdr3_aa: CASSGALNIYNEQFF

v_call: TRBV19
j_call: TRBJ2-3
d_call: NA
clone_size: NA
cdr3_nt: TGTGCCAGTAGTCTCCGTCAGCTTAGCACAGATACGCAGTATTTT
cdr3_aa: CASSLRQLSTDTQYF

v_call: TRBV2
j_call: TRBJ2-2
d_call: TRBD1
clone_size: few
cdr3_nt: TGTGCCGGATCCGGACAGGGGAACACCGGGGAGCTGTTTTTT
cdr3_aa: CAGSGQGNTGELFF

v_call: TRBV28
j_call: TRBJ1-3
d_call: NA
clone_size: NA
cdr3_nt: TGTGCCAGCAGTACCCGAGCCTCTGGAAACACCATATATTTT
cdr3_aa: CASSTRASGNTIYF

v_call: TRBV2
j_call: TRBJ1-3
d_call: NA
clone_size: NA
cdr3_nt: TGTGCCAGCAGTGCCGCAGGGAATTTAAACACCATATATTTT
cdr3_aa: CASSAAGNLNTIYF

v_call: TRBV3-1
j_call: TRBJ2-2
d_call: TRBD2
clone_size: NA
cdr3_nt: TGTGCCAGCAGCCAGGACCATAATAGCGGGAGTTTTGCCGGGGAGCTGTTTTTT
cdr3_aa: CASSQDHNSGSFAGELFF

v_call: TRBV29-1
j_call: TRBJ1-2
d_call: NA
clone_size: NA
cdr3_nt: TGCAGCGTTGGAGTATCCAACTATGGCTACACCTTC
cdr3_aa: CSVGVSNYGYTF

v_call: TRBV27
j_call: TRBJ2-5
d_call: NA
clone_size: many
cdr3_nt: TGTGCCAGCAGTTTAGGAGGGATCGGGGAGACCCAGTACTTC
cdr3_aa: CASSLGGIGETQYF

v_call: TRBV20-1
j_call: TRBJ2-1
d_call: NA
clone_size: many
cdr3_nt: TGCAGTGCTAGAGATCTGGGGGCGGGAAGTCTCTACAATGAGCAGTTCTTC
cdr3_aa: CSARDLGAGSLYNEQFF

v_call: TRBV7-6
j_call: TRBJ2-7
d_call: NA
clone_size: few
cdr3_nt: TGTGCCAGCAGCTTAGCGCCGGGACGCTACGAGCAGTACTTC
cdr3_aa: CASSLAPGRYEQYF

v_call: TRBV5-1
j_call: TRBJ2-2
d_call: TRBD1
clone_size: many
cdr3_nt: TGCGCCAGCAGCATGGGACAGGTCGCGAACACCGGGGAGCTGTTTTTT
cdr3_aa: CASSMGQVANTGELFF

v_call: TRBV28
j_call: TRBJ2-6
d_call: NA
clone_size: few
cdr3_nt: TGTGCCAGCAGTAAACTCGAGCGGGCCTTAAGGGGGGCCAACGTCCTGACTTTC
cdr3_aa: CASSKLERALRGANVLTF

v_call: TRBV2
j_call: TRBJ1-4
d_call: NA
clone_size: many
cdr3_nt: TGTGCCAGCAGTGTGACGGACATCCCTAATGAAAAACTGTTTTTT
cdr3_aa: CASSVTDIPNEKLFF

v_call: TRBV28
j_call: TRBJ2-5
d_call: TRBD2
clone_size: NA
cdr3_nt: TGTGCCAGCAGGGGGGGGACTAGCGGGAGTGAGACCCAGTACTTC
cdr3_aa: CASRGGTSGSETQYF

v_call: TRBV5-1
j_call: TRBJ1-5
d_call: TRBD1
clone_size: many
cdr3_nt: TGCGCCAGCAGCTTGGGGGACAGTCCTTACTCGCCCCAGCATTTT
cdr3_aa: CASSLGDSPYSPQHF

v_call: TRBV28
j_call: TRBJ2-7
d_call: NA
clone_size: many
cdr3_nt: TGTGCCAGCAGTTTATCCTATTTTGCAGGGAACGAGCAGTACTTC
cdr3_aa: CASSLSYFAGNEQYF

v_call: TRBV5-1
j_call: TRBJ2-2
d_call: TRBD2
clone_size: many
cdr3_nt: TGCGCCAGCAGCCGGACTAGCGGGAGCTCGCGGACCGGGGAGCTGTTTTTT
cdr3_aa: CASSRTSGSSRTGELFF

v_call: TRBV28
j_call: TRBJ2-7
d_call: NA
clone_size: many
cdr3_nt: TGTGCCAGCAGTTTTAACTACGAGCAGTACTTC
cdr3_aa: CASSFNYEQYF

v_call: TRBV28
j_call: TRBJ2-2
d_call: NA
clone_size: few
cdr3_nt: TGTGCCAGCAGTCCCTACGAGGTCACCACCGGGGAGCTGTTTTTT
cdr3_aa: CASSPYEVTTGELFF

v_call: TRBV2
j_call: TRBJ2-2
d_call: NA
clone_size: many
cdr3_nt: TGTGCCAGCAGTGCAGGAACCAACACCGGGGAGCTGTTTTTT
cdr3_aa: CASSAGTNTGELFF

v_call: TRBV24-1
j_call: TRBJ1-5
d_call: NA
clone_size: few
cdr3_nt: TGTGCCACCAGTGGGGGTATGGTTAATCAGCCCCAGCATTTT
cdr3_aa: CATSGGMVNQPQHF

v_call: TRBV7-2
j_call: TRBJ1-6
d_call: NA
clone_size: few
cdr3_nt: TGTGCCAGCAGCTTAGCCTATCAGGGTCGGAAGGATTCACCCCTCCACTTT
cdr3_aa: CASSLAYQGRKDSPLHF

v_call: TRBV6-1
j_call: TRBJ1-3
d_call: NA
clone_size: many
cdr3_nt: TGTGCCAGCAGTGAAGTTGGTCGGGGAGGAAACACCATATATTTT
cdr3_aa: CASSEVGRGGNTIYF

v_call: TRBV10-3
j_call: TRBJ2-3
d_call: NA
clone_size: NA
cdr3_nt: TGTGCCATCTGGGGACCCAGCACAGATACGCAGTATTTT
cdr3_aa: CAIWGPSTDTQYF

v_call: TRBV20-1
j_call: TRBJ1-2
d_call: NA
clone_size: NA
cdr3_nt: TGCGATTCAGGGTCACTTAATGGCTACACCTTC
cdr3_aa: CDSGSLNGYTF

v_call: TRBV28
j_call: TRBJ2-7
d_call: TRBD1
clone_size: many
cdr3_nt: TGTGCCAGCAGTTCCACGGGGCTGGCAGGGGGGCAGTACTTC
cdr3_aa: CASSSTGLAGGQYF

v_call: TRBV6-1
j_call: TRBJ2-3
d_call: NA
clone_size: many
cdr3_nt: TGTGCCAGCAGTTACGGCCAGGGCGCGACAGATACGCAGTATTTT
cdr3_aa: CASSYGQGATDTQYF

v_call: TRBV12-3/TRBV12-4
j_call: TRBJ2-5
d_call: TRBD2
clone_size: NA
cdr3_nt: TGTGCCAGCAGTTTAAGTAGCGGGAGTTTTCAAGAGACCCAGTACTTC
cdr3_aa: CASSLSSGSFQETQYF

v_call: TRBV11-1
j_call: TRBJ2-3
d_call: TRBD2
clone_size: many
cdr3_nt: TGTGCCAGCAGCTCGGGACTAGCGGGAGGGCCTGATACGCAGTATTTT
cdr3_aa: CASSSGLAGGPDTQYF

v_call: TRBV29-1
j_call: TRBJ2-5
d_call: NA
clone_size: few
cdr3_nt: TGCAGCGTTGAGAGGGGTATGGACGAGACCCAGTACTTC
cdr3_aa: CSVERGMDETQYF

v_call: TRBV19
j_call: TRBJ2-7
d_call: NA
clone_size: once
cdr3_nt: TGTGCCAGTACCCTAGATGGGGTCTCCTACGAGCAGTACTTC
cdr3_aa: CASTLDGVSYEQYF

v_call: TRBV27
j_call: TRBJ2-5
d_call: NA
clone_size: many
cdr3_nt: TGTGCCAGCAGTTTAGGTGGGGTGAGCGAGACCCAGTACTTC
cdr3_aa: CASSLGGVSETQYF

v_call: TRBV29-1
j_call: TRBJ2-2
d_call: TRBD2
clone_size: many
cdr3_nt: TGCAGCGTTGCGGGACTAGGGGGGAGGGACACCGGGGAGCTGTTTTTT
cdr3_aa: CSVAGLGGRDTGELFF

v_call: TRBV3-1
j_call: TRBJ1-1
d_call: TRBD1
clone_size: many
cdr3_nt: TGTGCCAGCAGCCAGCCACAGGGGGCAGGGAACACTGAAGCTTTCTTT
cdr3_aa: CASSQPQGAGNTEAFF

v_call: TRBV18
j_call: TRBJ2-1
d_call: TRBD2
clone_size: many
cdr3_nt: TGTGCCAGCTCACCAAGGACCAGCGGGAGAACCTACAATGAGCAGTTCTTC
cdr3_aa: CASSPRTSGRTYNEQFF

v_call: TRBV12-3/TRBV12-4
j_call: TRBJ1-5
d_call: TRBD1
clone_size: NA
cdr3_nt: TGTGCCAGCAGGAACTCAGGGGGTAGCAATCAGCCCCAGCATTTT
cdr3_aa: CASRNSGGSNQPQHF

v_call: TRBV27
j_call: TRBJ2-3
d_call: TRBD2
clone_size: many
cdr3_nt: TGTGCCAGCAATAGCGGGAAAGGCACAGATACGCAGTATTTT
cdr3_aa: CASNSGKGTDTQYF

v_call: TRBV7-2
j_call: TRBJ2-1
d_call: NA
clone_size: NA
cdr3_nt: TGTGCCAGCAGCTTCATCGCGGTCTACAATGAGCAGTTCTTC
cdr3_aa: CASSFIAVYNEQFF

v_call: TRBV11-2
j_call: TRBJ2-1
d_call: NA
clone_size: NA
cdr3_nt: TGTGCCAGCAGCTTAGATCTTGTCAGTTCGGTGCAGTTCTTC
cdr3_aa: CASSLDLVSSVQFF

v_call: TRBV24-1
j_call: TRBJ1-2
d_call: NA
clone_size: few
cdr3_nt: TGTGCCACCAGTAAAGATCTTAACTATGGCTACACCTTC
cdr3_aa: CATSKDLNYGYTF

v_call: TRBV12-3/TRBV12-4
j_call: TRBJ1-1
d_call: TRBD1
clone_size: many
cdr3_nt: TGTGCCAGCACCTTATCGGACAGGGGGACTGAAGCTTTCTTT
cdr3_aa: CASTLSDRGTEAFF